This T cell receptor beta chain comes out of a study of T cells in Graves' hyperthyroidism and ophthalmopathy. Germline CDR1 SGHVS, CDR2 FQNEAQ. The CDR3 covers 15 residues. Trimming cost V 3 bases and J 7 bases; bases outside gene matches: 5. RNA transcripts gave rise to amplified TCR beta CDR3 regions. TCR CDR3 underwent first-round RT-PCR with the HTBI primer set. Via MiXCR, TCRdb re-called the multiplex PCR reads, giving one row per CDR3 protein. The sample contains about 700,000 distinct CDR3 sequences, nearly 45% of which appear only once. The sample consisted of peripheral blood or thyroid tissue (not recorded which). This TCR derives from an adult man with Graves' disease, either hyperthyroidism or ophthalmopathy (not recorded which). The V gene is TRBV7-8, the J gene TRBJ2-2; 10 nucleotides match TRBD1. The CDR3 here is CASSFGTGESGELFF. CDR3 nucleotide sequence: TGTGCCAGCAGCTTCGGGACAGGGGAAAGCGGGGAGCTGTTTTTT.